This T cell receptor beta chain was obtained from a study of blood T cells in healthy people across ages. The CDR3 covers 12 residues. Germline CDR1 reads SGHTA; CDR2 reads FQGNSA. A second PCR of about 7 to 12 cycles used a sample-barcoded 5' primer and a J-beta primer mix. TCRdb redid the calling of the 5' RACE reads with MiXCR, one entry per CDR3 protein. The sample consists of approximately 800,000 distinct CDR3 sequences, 45% to 70% of them appearing once. General observations from the study: The study regarded diversity estimates from one million T cells as underestimates. Reliance upon unsorted PBMCs precluded definitive naive versus antigen-experienced comparison.

On this clonotype: Its antigen is not known.

Donor samples were obtained from healthy Caucasian individuals from Russia, aged 6 to 90. The amount of total RNA extracted per sample was at least 6 micrograms. Sequenced sample: blood. The sequence was obtained from a man between 40 and 49 years old in good health. The rearrangement links TRBV7-2 to TRBJ2-5; D not certain. Judging by the DNA end, TRBJ2-7 fits better; the J call may be wrong. The chain's CDR3 is CASSLPRFEQYF. The CDR3 region has the DNA TGTGCCAGCAGCTTACCCCGCTTCGAGCAGTACTTC.